The 12 T cell receptor beta chains in this list originate from one sample, sequenced in a study of identical twins. TCRdb used MiXCR to reprocess the 5' RACE reads, holding one entry per CDR3 protein. The table includes fewer than 650,000 distinct CDR3 sequences, more than 9% detected once. A further study also used this sample, focusing on yellow fever vaccine responses in identical twins.

Sequenced material: PBMCs. The source of these receptors is a woman aged 18-29 years in good health.

The sample holds a few counts of this clonotype. The gene calls are TRBV6-1 and TRBJ2-7, with TRBD1 as a possible D gene (5 bases). V shed 4 bases and J shed 0 bases, with 10 bases lying between them. Per the germline V gene, CDR1 is MNHNS and CDR2 is SASEGT. The CDR3 contains 14 residues. CDR3 sequence (DNA): TGTGCCAGCAGTGCAGGGATACGCTCCTACGAGCAGTACTTC. The encoded protein is CASSAGIRSYEQYF.

In this sample, this clonotype turned up many times. V usage is TRBV10-3 and J usage is TRBJ1-1, with D tentatively TRBD1 (6 bases). Per the germline V gene, CDR1 is ENHRY and CDR2 is SYGVKD. V was pared by 7 bases and J by 4 bases, with 13 bases between. The CDR3 runs 13 residues. In nucleotides, the CDR3 is TGTGCCATCATGAGGGGGGGGGGCACTGAAGCTTTCTTT. As protein: CAIMRGGGTEAFF.

The rearrangement joins TRBV3-1 to TRBJ2-3; the D gene is possibly TRBD1 (5 bases). The V and J ends lost 0 bases and 2 bases respectively, with 9 bases between them. Germline assignment: CDR1 LGHDT and CDR2 YNNKEL (reference sequence). CDR3 length equals 15 residues. CDR3 nucleotides: TGTGCCAGCAGCCAAGATCCCAGGGACACAGATACGCAGTATTTT. It encodes CASSQDPRDTDTQYF.

This clonotype was seen a handful of times. The rearrangement joins TRBV12-3 or TRBV12-4 to TRBJ1-5; D gene ambiguous. The CDR3 is made up of 15 amino acids. Trimming took 1 base from V and 0 from J, leaving 7 bases between them. CDR3 loop: CASSLGWDSNQPQHF. CDR3 DNA: TGTGCCAGCAGTTTAGGGTGGGATAGCAATCAGCCCCAGCATTTT.

This clonotype was counted between two and nine times. The rearrangement joins TRBV20-1 to TRBJ2-1; D is perhaps TRBD2 (6 bases). The CDR3 sequence is 17 residues long. With 0 bases removed from V and 6 bases from J, the gap between germline ends came to 21 bases. Germline loops: CDR1 DFQATT, CDR2 SNEGSKA (reference sequence). In DNA, the CDR3 is TGCAGTGCTAGAGAGAGAATAATAGCGGCCCTCAGCAATGAGCAGTTCTTC. It codes for CSARERIIAALSNEQFF.

This clonotype appeared a few times. The chain has TRBV12-3 or TRBV12-4 and TRBJ2-1; 11 nucleotides agree with TRBD2. The V gene end was trimmed by 6 bases and the J gene end by 7 bases; junction bases not matched to a gene: 11. The CDR3 is made up of 16 amino acids. The CDR3 coding sequence is TGTGCCAGCAGCAGGACTAGCGGGCCAGGAGGGAATGAGCAGTTCTTC. This translates into CASSRTSGPGGNEQFF.

The chain uses TRBV6-1 and TRBJ1-2; TRBD1 matches at 7 bases. Germline V CDR1 and CDR2: MNHNS, SASEGT. The CDR3 is 13 amino acids. With V trimmed by 7 bases and J by 6 bases, 8 bases remained unmatched. CDR3 in DNA: TGTGCCAGCAACAGGGGTCTACCTCATGGCTACACCTTC. It is translated as CASNRGLPHGYTF.

This clonotype was counted a few times. The chain joins TRBV4-2 to TRBJ2-3; 8 positions match TRBD1. V shed 0 bases, J shed 3 bases, and the junction held 11 bases outside the gene matches. The CDR3 sequence is 18 residues long. Per the germline V gene, CDR1 is LGHNA and CDR2 is YNFKEQ. CDR3 protein: CASSQDWVGNRGTDTQYF. In DNA, the CDR3 is TGTGCCAGCAGCCAAGATTGGGTGGGAAACAGGGGGACAGATACGCAGTATTTT.

The chain has TRBV2 and TRBJ2-3; maybe TRBD1 (5 bases). Per the germline V gene, CDR1 is SNHLY and CDR2 is FYNNEI. V was cut by 7 bases and J by 4 bases, with 18 bases left in between. The CDR3 runs to 15 residues. As DNA, the CDR3 is TGTGCCAGCACCACCTTATGGGGCGGTTCAGATACGCAGTATTTT. It translates to CASTTLWGGSDTQYF.

The rearrangement links TRBV20-1 to TRBJ2-1; 8 bases align to TRBD1. V dropped 2 bases and J dropped 3; count of bases not matched to a gene: 6. The CDR3 runs to 15 residues. CDR1 is DFQATT and CDR2 is SNEGSKA in the germline V gene (reference sequence). The CDR3 nucleotides are TGCAGTGCTAGAACCGGGACAGGATACTACAATGAGCAGTTCTTC. Its protein is CSARTGTGYYNEQFF.

The sample holds many counts of this clonotype. The rearrangement links TRBV5-1 to TRBJ2-1; D remains ambiguous. V was pared by 0 bases and J by 3 bases, with 10 bases between. The germline CDR1 and CDR2 sequences are SGHRS and YFSETQ. This CDR3 has 15 amino acids. The CDR3, as DNA: TGCGCCAGCAGCTTGGCCGGGTTCTACTACAATGAGCAGTTCTTC. The encoded protein is CASSLAGFYYNEQFF.

This clonotype appeared many times. This chain connects TRBV4-3 to TRBJ2-1, with 13 bases fitting TRBD2. V was clipped by 3 bases and J by 7 bases; unmatched bases: 0. The CDR3 totals 14 residues. Germline CDR1 LGHNA, CDR2 YSLEER. CDR3 sequence reads: CASSQGLAGNEQFF. The CDR3 DNA follows: TGCGCCAGCAGCCAGGGACTAGCGGGGAATGAGCAGTTCTTC.